This TCR beta chain was retrieved from a study of Graves' ophthalmopathy and Graves' hyperthyroidism. The diagnosis was founded upon clinical symptoms, serum thyroxine, TRAb, thyroid ultrasound and orbital computed tomography. Out of around 9.4 ml of fresh peripheral blood, PBMCs were obtained. V shed 4 bases, J shed 6 bases, and the junction held 4 bases outside the gene matches. CDR1 and CDR2 from the germline V gene are MNHNS and SASEGT. CDR3 length: 13 residues. Overall study findings and caveats: Blood shared most expanded thyroid clonotypes above 0.001 frequency.

This clonotype was observed at least ten times. No antigen is known for it. From RNA, the CDR3 regions of TCR beta chains were amplified and sequenced. After a first-round RT-PCR with HTBI primers, a second-round multiplex PCR was run. Each CDR3 protein is one row after TCRdb ran MiXCR on the multiplex PCR reads. The sample lists some 360,000 distinct CDR3 sequences; roughly a sixth were seen once. This TCR derives from an adult woman with stable Graves' hyperthyroidism. Sequenced material: peripheral blood. The chain employs TRBV6-1 and TRBJ1-2; 8 nucleotides line up with TRBD1. The CDR3 nucleotides are TGTGCCAGCAGTGCGACAGGGGTTCATGGCTACACCTTC. Protein product: CASSATGVHGYTF.